This TCR beta chain comes out of a study of T-cell memory formation after mild COVID-19. Findings of the study overall: A second wave expanding day 15 to 37 was CD4+-biased; contracting clones were balanced.

TCRdb re-derived calls from the 5' RACE reads in MiXCR, one entry per CDR3 protein. Of about 200,000 distinct CDR3 sequences listed, around 19% are singletons. This CDR3 spans 12 amino acids. V was clipped by 4 bases and J by 1 base, with 3 bases between them. Germline values: CDR1 SGHKS, CDR2 YYEKEE (reference sequence). This clonotype was seen many times. The antigen is undetermined. The source of this sequence is an adult woman who had mild COVID-19 (a few samples of this study predate the infection). Cell type and time point are not known. The sample comprised PBMCs or a T cell subset sorted from them (not recorded which). The chain combines TRBV5-5 with TRBJ1-5; no firm D call. The CDR3 reads CASSHSNQPQHF. The CDR3 DNA is TGTGCCAGCAGCCACAGCAATCAGCCCCAGCATTTT.